This is a list of T cell receptor beta chains from one sample in a study of T cells in Graves' hyperthyroidism and ophthalmopathy. TCRdb re-derived calls from the multiplex PCR reads in MiXCR, one entry per CDR3 protein. There are over 700,000 distinct CDR3 sequences in the sample; under 45% occur only once, and around 32% lies in the top ten. Sequencing was carried out using blood. The source is a woman between 35 and 50 years old with Graves' hyperthyroidism. Both conserved end residues are trimmed from each CDR3.

ASSLGGTAPDTQY TRBV7-6
ATRGTGTNYGYT TRBV24-1
ASRQQGRTEAF TRBV5-6
ASSQGSQETQY TRBV3-1
SARRIGDQPQY TRBV20-1
ASSGLAGRLSGANVLT TRBV2
ASSSVRELF TRBV7-9
ASSIGAANYGYT TRBV19
ATWASGGAGEQY TRBV7-2
ASRTGLGSYEQY TRBV5-8
ASSQTGDPNTEAF TRBV9
ASSQATARYTDTQY TRBV7-2